This T cell receptor (beta chain) was recorded in a study of CD8+CD57+ T cells in acquired aplastic anemia. Whole-study context: Sorting CD4+ and CD8+ cells gave DNA averaging about 3.2 ug. Average CD4+ read depth in healthy donors was some 11 million reads.

The germline gives CDR1 SGHVS, CDR2 FQNEAQ. CDR3 length equals 13 residues. V shed 2 bases and J shed 4 bases, with 8 bases lying between them. TCR beta VDJ and CDR3 were profiled, and genomic DNA was the template. TCRdb fed the reads into MiXCR, producing one record per CDR3 protein. Among over 200,000 distinct CDR3 sequences, roughly 57% were seen once, and the ten largest hold around 32%. On this clonotype: Antigen: not known.

Study-wide findings and caveats: Common to patients and controls were 25 to 30 CD8+ CDR3 sequences.

The chain carries TRBV7-8 and TRBJ1-1; D remains ambiguous. The source of this sequence is a human donor in good health. The sample consisted of sorted CD4+, CD8+, or CD8+CD57+ T cells (not recorded which) from PBMCs. CDR3 protein: CASSLPVFTEAFF. The CDR3 DNA reads TGTGCCAGCAGCTTACCGGTGTTCACTGAAGCTTTCTTT.